What follows are 7 T cell receptor beta chains derived from one specimen sequenced in a study of response to subunit inactivated influenza vaccine. TCRdb reanalysed the RT-PCR reads using MiXCR and keeps one entry per CDR3 protein. The data show a few hundred thousand distinct CDR3 sequences, 12% to 15% seen once. Specimen: PBMCs from blood, collected about 13 days after vaccination. The receptors stem from a man in his forties or fifties who received an inactivated influenza vaccine.

This chain joins TRBV7-2 and TRBJ2-7; 12 bases fit TRBD2. The CDR3 length is 14 residues. V was pared by 7 bases and J by 6 bases, with 7 bases of the junction left unmatched. Per germline, CDR1 SGHTA and CDR2 FQGNSA. The DNA for the CDR3 is TGTGCCAGCACCCCACTAGCGGGGGGCTCCGAGCAGTACTTC. Amino acids: CASTPLAGGSEQYF.

In the case of this clonotype: This may arise from a read error, as a much more abundant clone is one base away. This chain links TRBV12-3 or TRBV12-4 with TRBJ2-7; either TRBD1 or TRBD2 may supply D (5 bases each). The CDR3 is 13 amino acids. In DNA, the CDR3 is TGTGCCGGCAGCACGGGACGGACCTACGAGCAGTACTTC. This translates into CAGSTGRTYEQYF.

CDR3 region: CASRNDRSRELFF. The DNA for the CDR3 is TGTGCCAGCAGGAACGATCGATCCAGGGAGCTGTTTTTT. The chain combines TRBV6-6 with TRBJ2-2; no clear D gene. Trimming shortened V by 6 bases and J by 9 bases, and 14 bases separated the two germline ends. Germline CDR1 is MNHNY and CDR2 is SVGAGI (reference sequence). The CDR3 consists of 13 residues.

This clonotype was detected a few times. This chain links TRBV21-1 with TRBJ2-7; TRBD1 reflects the table's D call only, with no check against the DNA. TRBV21-1 is flagged as a pseudogene. The CDR3 length is 16 residues. The CDR3 is CASNRLVRQGAGEQYF. CDR3 DNA: TGTGCCAGCAACCGTTTGGTGAGACAGGGGGCGGGGGAGCAGTACTTC.

Only a few counts were recorded for this clonotype. The rearrangement links TRBV20-1 to TRBJ1-2, with TRBD1 matching 9 bases. In germline, CDR1 is DFQATT, CDR2 SNEGSKA (reference sequence). V was pared by 1 base and J by 13 bases, with 4 bases of the junction left unmatched. The CDR3 is 11 residues long. The CDR3 region has the DNA TGCAGTGCTAGAGTCCCGACAGGGGGCACCTTC. Its protein product is CSARVPTGGTF.

The chain carries TRBV5-1 and TRBJ2-7, with 7 nucleotides matching TRBD1. V trimming: 1 base; J trimming: 7 bases; junction bases outside the gene matches: 8. Germline CDR1 reads SGHRS; CDR2 reads YFSETQ. There are 14 residues in the CDR3. The CDR3 nucleotides are TGCGCCAGCAGCTTGTACGGGGACAGAGGTGAGCAGTACTTC. It translates to CASSLYGDRGEQYF.

This chain links TRBV20-1 with TRBJ1-1; 7 bases align to TRBD1. V dropped 4 bases and J dropped 1; count of bases not matched to a gene: 6. Germline loops: CDR1 DFQATT, CDR2 SNEGSKA (reference sequence). The CDR3 runs 14 residues. The CDR3 DNA reads TGCAGTGCTATGTCAGGGGGACCGAACACTGAAGCTTTCTTT. This codes for CSAMSGGPNTEAFF.